This TCR beta chain was observed in a study of cytomegalovirus exposure and HLA in healthy donors. Looking at the study overall: Earlier findings included some 120 million unique TCR beta sequences obtained from 150 million to 200 million T cells. Regarding the study as a whole: Earlier results showed most TCR beta V segments being productive about 87% or about 30% of the time.

Healthy donors of bone marrow made up the group. As to this clone: The antigen is not known.

This PCR relied on a set of 60 Vbeta primers and 13 Jbeta primers. Clones were read by immunoSEQ multiplex PCR, and TCRdb kept only the in-frame ones, dropping some. This repertoire shows roughly 150,000 clones, over 80% found once; its top ten account for 1.2%. Germline V gene data show CDR1 as MNHNY and CDR2 as SVGAGI (reference sequence). V was cut by 4 bases and J by 6 bases, with 10 bases left in between. CDR3 length equals 13 residues. The sequence was collected from a boy aged 2-15 years in good health and CMV-seronegative. V usage is TRBV6-6 and J usage is TRBJ2-1; D gene ambiguous. Specimen: PBMCs. This CDR3 reads CASSSLSRNEQFF. Written as DNA, the CDR3 is TGTGCCAGCAGTTCTCTATCCCGCAATGAGCAGTTCTTC.